In this sample, the clone carrying this T cell receptor (beta chain) is medium-sized. The data belong to a study of immune characterization of retroperitoneal liposarcoma. One entry per CDR3 protein, called by TCRdb with MiXCR from the PCR reads. Here the sample spans approximately 2,000 distinct CDR3 sequences, around 30% being singletons. The TCR sequence derives from a female donor with retroperitoneal liposarcoma. Sequences were obtained from tumor tissue.

CDR3 nucleotide sequence: TGTGCCAGCAGCTCTACCCCGGGAAGTGCAGATACGCAGTATTTT. Encoded protein: CASSSTPGSADTQYF. The rearrangement joins TRBV11-2 to TRBJ2-3; possible D gene TRBD2, 5 bases. Germline CDR1 is SGHAT and CDR2 is FQNNGV. The CDR3 is made up of 15 amino acids. V lost 4 bases and J 4 bases, leaving 15 bases between the germline ends.